This T cell receptor (beta chain) was recorded in a study of blood T cell repertoires in COVID-19. As for the study in general: The origin of the acute and convalescent COVID-19 samples was the United States, Italy and Spain.

In the authors' methods: Researchers report that nucleated cell counts were estimated from reference gene primer amplification. Some clones are missing from TCRdb's copy, which holds only in-frame ones; the method was immunoSEQ multiplex PCR. V and J calls and clone size are those listed in that table; D and trimming were worked out from the DNA. The sample lists some 51,000 clones, 75% to 95% occurring once. The CDR3 length is 12 residues. V lost 0 bases, J lost 12 bases, and 10 bases lay in between. From germline, CDR1 is SGDLS and CDR2 YYNGEE. Input material: peripheral blood. This sequence joins TRBV9 and TRBJ2-1; perhaps TRBD2 as D (5 bases). This clonotype was sampled from a human donor with active COVID-19. The donor label of this sample is uncertain. CDR3 sequence reads: CASSVESGMQFF. CDR3 DNA sequence: TGTGCCAGCAGCGTAGAGTCCGGGATGCAGTTCTTC.